The source of this T cell receptor beta chain is a study of control samples from healthy donors and cancer patients. This clone occurred a few times. Produced via immunoSEQ multiplex PCR; TCRdb's table is partial and in-frame only. The table includes 95,000 to 130,000 clones, 93% detected once. The CDR3 contains 18 residues. V shed 1 base and J shed 4 bases, with 19 bases lying between them. Germline CDR1 MGHRA, CDR2 YSYEKL. This clonotype originated in a man aged 25-40 years in good health. What was sequenced was blood. This chain joins TRBV4-1 and TRBJ1-4, with D possibly matching TRBD1 (6 bases). The CDR3 DNA follows: TGCGCCAGCAGCCAAGGAGGGGGAACGGGACCGATTAATGAAAAACTGTTTTTT. It codes for CASSQGGGTGPINEKLFF.